This TCR beta chain was profiled in a study of cytomegalovirus exposure and HLA in healthy donors. PCR employed 60 Vbeta and 13 Jbeta primers. The protocol was immunoSEQ multiplex PCR, while the TCRdb copy is restricted to in-frame clones and leaves out a portion. The sample holds approximately 100,000 clones, approximately 70% seen once. V was pared by 0 bases and J by 0 bases, with 14 bases between. The germline V gene has CDR1 SGHNT and CDR2 YENEEA. The CDR3 is 17 amino acids. Sequencing used PBMCs. V and J are TRBV11-3 and TRBJ1-2; D gene ambiguous. The receptor comes from a woman between 50 and 59 years old in good health and CMV-seronegative. This CDR3 reads CASSLDGQAIANYGYTF. The CDR3 DNA reads TGTGCCAGCAGCTTAGATGGGCAGGCGATCGCTAACTATGGCTACACCTTC.